Listed below are T cell receptor beta chains from one sample, sequenced in a study of radiation and T cells in renal cell carcinoma. Assay used: immunoSEQ multiplex PCR; TCRdb lists only in-frame clones, some missing. Of 130,000 or so clones detected, roughly 90% appear once; the ten largest clones hold about 12%. Sequencing used blood, obtained from a patient whose treatment included radiotherapy and nephrectomy. These receptors were taken from a woman between 45 and 65 years old with renal cell carcinoma. Each CDR3 is given with its conserved first and last residue. The order of the fields is J gene, clone size, D gene, V gene, CDR3 DNA, CDR3 protein. D genes are given only for firm matches. Clone size is stated in some rows and not others, as once, few, many or a class when expanded.

J: TRBJ1-5; size: .; D: TRBD1; V: TRBV30; DNA: TGTGCCTGGACGGGACAGGGGGCGAATAATCAGCCCCAGCATTTT; CDR3: CAWTGQGANNQPQHF
J: TRBJ2-7; size: once; D: TRBD2; V: TRBV7-8; DNA: TGTGCCAGCAGCCCTAATCCGGGGGGGGCCTTCGAGCAGTACTTC; CDR3: CASSPNPGGAFEQYF
J: TRBJ1-1; size: .; D: .; V: TRBV5-4; DNA: TGTGCCAGCAGCTTGCGTCTGAACACTGAAGCTTTCTTT; CDR3: CASSLRLNTEAFF
J: TRBJ1-1; size: .; D: .; V: TRBV2; DNA: TGTGCCAGCAGGATGATGAACACTGAAGCTTTCTTT; CDR3: CASRMMNTEAFF
J: TRBJ2-5; size: once; D: .; V: TRBV30; DNA: TGTGCCTTTTCGACTCTTTTCCAAGAGACCCAGTACTTC; CDR3: CAFSTLFQETQYF
J: TRBJ1-6; size: .; D: TRBD1; V: TRBV6-1; DNA: TGTGCCAGCAGTGAGGGACAGGGGCGAACCGCTAATTCACCCCTCCACTTT; CDR3: CASSEGQGRTANSPLHF
J: TRBJ1-1; size: .; D: .; V: TRBV19; DNA: TGTGCCAGTAGTATGGACAGAGGCACTGAAGCTTTCTTT; CDR3: CASSMDRGTEAFF
J: TRBJ2-3; size: once; D: TRBD2; V: TRBV6-1; DNA: TGTGCCAGCGCGCGGGGGGGGAACACAGATACGCAGTATTTT; CDR3: CASARGGNTDTQYF
J: TRBJ1-1; size: .; D: .; V: TRBV7-2; DNA: TGTGCCAGCAGCTTCTTCCGGGGCACTGAAGCTTTCTTT; CDR3: CASSFFRGTEAFF
J: TRBJ1-4; size: .; D: TRBD1; V: TRBV7-6; DNA: TGTGCCAGCAGCTTAAATAGCGGGACAGCCACAGAAAAACTGTTTTTT; CDR3: CASSLNSGTATEKLFF
J: TRBJ1-5; size: .; D: .; V: TRBV5-1; DNA: TGCGCCAGCAGCATCGACGGACTCAATCAGCCCCAGCATTTT; CDR3: CASSIDGLNQPQHF
J: TRBJ2-7; size: .; D: .; V: TRBV7-8; DNA: TGTGCCAGCAGCACTAGGCGCCTGTTTCAGGGGCGCTCCTACGAGCAGTACTTC; CDR3: CASSTRRLFQGRSYEQYF
J: TRBJ1-2; size: once; D: .; V: TRBV7-8; DNA: TGTGCCAGCAGCTTAGAAAGGGGTTTTGGCTATGGCTACACCTTC; CDR3: CASSLERGFGYGYTF
J: TRBJ2-1; size: .; D: TRBD1; V: TRBV11-3; DNA: TGTGCCAGCGCAATAATCGAGACAGGGGGCCAAGAGCAGTTCTTC; CDR3: CASAIIETGGQEQFF